These T cell receptor beta chains were read from a single sample in a study of blood T cell repertoires in COVID-19. This table comes from immunoSEQ multiplex PCR, and its TCRdb copy is limited to in-frame clones, with some not included. The table has around 200,000 clones, around 80% seen once. Material: peripheral blood. These receptors were collected from a woman older than 75 with active or convalescent COVID-19. CDR3s include the opening cysteine and the closing phenylalanine or tryptophan.

J,V,CDR3
TRBJ1-5,TRBV7-2,CASSLSRQGNQPQHF
TRBJ2-1,TRBV7-9,CASSFGTSGYNEQFF
TRBJ1-6,TRBV19,CATTGGDLYNSPLHF
TRBJ1-5,TRBV6-5,CATTDQGNNQPQHF
TRBJ2-5,TRBV3-1/TRBV3-2,CASSQGVGLQYF
TRBJ2-5,TRBV5-4,CASSFPRGGGETQYF
TRBJ1-4,TRBV14,CASSQVSQQNNEKLFF
TRBJ2-1,TRBV18,CASSPPGRSGGDEQFF
TRBJ1-2,TRBV19,CASRQGAIDSYGYTF
TRBJ2-5,TRBV18,CASSPYGTDIETQYF
TRBJ1-2,TRBV9,CASSSAVANYGYTF
TRBJ2-3,TRBV5-8,CASSLGFTYTQYF